What follows is one TCR beta chain and its context. Individuals drawn from around 24 US areas were about 18 to 89 years old. Donors were grouped by their self-reported clinical history. V shed 4 bases and J shed 6 bases, with 20 bases lying between them. Germline lookup yields CDR1 ENHRY and CDR2 SYGVKD. The CDR3 extends over 16 amino acids. This entry comes from a study of blood T cell repertoires in COVID-19. Study context: The United States, Italy and Spain supplied acute and convalescent COVID-19 samples. Sources were T cells, B-cell-depleted T cells, or PBMCs; the material itself was cDNA or gDNA.

This table comes from immunoSEQ multiplex PCR, and its TCRdb copy is limited to in-frame clones, with some not included. Of 300,000 to 350,000 clones listed, approximately 85% are singletons. V and J are TRBV10-3 and TRBJ2-3, with no clear D. This sequence was found in a man in his thirties or forties who had recovered from COVID-19. Sequencing was performed on PBMCs or T cells enriched from blood (not recorded which). CDR3 residues: CAISGLAGMNGDTQYF. CDR3 nucleotide sequence: TGTGCCATCAGTGGTCTGGCAGGCATGAATGGGGATACGCAGTATTTT.